These 28 T cell receptor beta chains originate from one sample sequenced in a study of shared clonotypes between healthy human individuals. Only in-frame clones appear in the TCRdb table, and some are missing; sequencing was by immunoSEQ multiplex PCR. The table includes almost 700,000 clones, around 92% detected once. The naive CD8 subset, CD45RO-negative cells positively selected for CCR7, excluded terminally differentiated effector memory CD45RA+ cells. Sequenced sample: naive CD8+ T cells sorted from blood. The receptors were gathered from a young man in good health.

The chain is built from TRBV11-2 and TRBJ2-7, with no clear D. Trimming cost V 0 bases and J 2 bases, with 8 bases left between them. CDR3 length equals 14 residues. CDR1 is SGHAT and CDR2 is FQNNGV in the germline V gene. CDR3 sequence (DNA): TGTGCCAGCAGCTTAGAGAACAATCCCTACGAGCAGTACTTC. It encodes CASSLENNPYEQYF.

The CDR3 is CASSAVGTDTQYF. CDR3 nucleotides: TGTGCCAGTAGTGCGGTCGGCACAGATACGCAGTATTTT. This chain connects TRBV19 to TRBJ2-3, with D unresolved. The CDR3 has 13 amino acids. Germline values: CDR1 LNHDA, CDR2 SQIVND (reference sequence). V was cut by 5 bases and J by 1 base, with 7 bases left in between.

This clone was seen a single time. The chain employs TRBV30 and TRBJ2-7; 9 bases are a match to TRBD2. In germline, CDR1 is GTSNPN, CDR2 SVGIG (reference sequence). V shed 0 bases, J shed 2 bases, and the junction held 5 bases outside the gene matches. This CDR3 comprises 15 residues. CDR3 DNA sequence: TGTGCCTGGAGTGTACATCTAGCGGGGCCCTACGAGCAGTACTTC. Its protein is CAWSVHLAGPYEQYF.

This chain connects TRBV28 to TRBJ2-2; D possibly corresponds to TRBD2 (6 bases). With 6 bases removed from V and 0 bases from J, the gap between germline ends came to 11 bases. The germline V gene encodes CDR1 MDHEN and CDR2 SYDVKM. This CDR3 is built from 15 residues. In DNA form, the CDR3 reads TGTGCCAGCAGCTCCGGGACTGCGAACACCGGGGAGCTGTTTTTT. Protein: CASSSGTANTGELFF.

The gene calls are TRBV28 and TRBJ2-5; D is unresolved. Germline V gives CDR1 MDHEN, CDR2 SYDVKM. This CDR3 is built from 14 residues. Trimming cost V 5 bases and J 1 base, with 11 bases left between them. In DNA, the CDR3 is TGTGCCAGCAGTCCTCCCCTGCGCCAAGAGACCCAGTACTTC. Protein product: CASSPPLRQETQYF. The complete variable domain, with remaining parts taken from reference TRBV28 and TRBJ2-5, reads DVKVTQSSRYLVKRTGEKVFLECVQDMDHENMFWYRQDPGLGLRLIYFSYDVKMKEKGDIPEGYSVSREKKERFSLILESASTNQTSMYLCASSPPLRQETQYFGPGTRLLVL.

This chain links TRBV27 with TRBJ2-1; D call uncertain. Germline CDR1 reads MNHEY; CDR2 reads SMNVEV (reference sequence). The length of the CDR3 is 11 residues. Trimming cost V 8 bases and J 4 bases, with 6 bases left between them. The CDR3 nucleotides read TGTGCCAGCGGGCAATACAATGAGCAGTTCTTC. Protein product: CASGQYNEQFF.

The rearrangement links TRBV27 to TRBJ2-1; D might be TRBD2 (5 bases). This CDR3 contains 14 residues. Germline V gives CDR1 MNHEY, CDR2 SMNVEV (reference sequence). The germline V and J ends were trimmed by 6 bases and 8 bases, with 17 bases remaining between them. DNA for the CDR3: TGTGCCAGCAGCCCGTGGGCCGCCGGGGATGAGCAGTTCTTC. Translating it yields CASSPWAAGDEQFF.

The rearrangement joins TRBV7-9 to TRBJ2-7, with TRBD1 as a possible D gene (5 bases). Trimming pared 3 bases from V and 2 bases from J, leaving 14 bases between. The germline CDR1 and CDR2 sequences are SEHNR and FQNEAQ (reference sequence). The CDR3 has 15 residues. CDR3: CASSFGHPNPYEQYF. The CDR3 nucleotides are TGTGCCAGCAGCTTCGGACATCCGAACCCCTACGAGCAGTACTTC.

This clone was detected once. The genes are TRBV29-1 and TRBJ1-2; no firm D call. Germline V lookup: CDR1 SQVTM, CDR2 ANQGSEA. The CDR3 spans 13 residues. V lost 4 bases to trimming and J lost 5 bases, with 14 bases between them. The chain's CDR3 is CSVVADKLYGYTF. The CDR3 DNA reads TGCAGCGTTGTTGCGGATAAATTATATGGCTACACCTTC.

The genes are TRBV28 and TRBJ2-1; tentatively, D is TRBD1 or TRBD2 (5 bases each). This CDR3 has 14 residues. Between the trimmed V and J ends, which lost 2 bases and 7 bases, there was a span of 12 bases. The germline V gene encodes CDR1 MDHEN and CDR2 SYDVKM. The chain's CDR3 is CASSLRGRENEQFF. The CDR3 coding sequence is TGTGCCAGCAGTTTAAGGGGCAGGGAGAATGAGCAGTTCTTC.

The J gene is TRBJ2-1, the V gene TRBV7-3; D unclear. The CDR3 has 13 residues. V was trimmed by 4 bases and J by 8 bases, leaving 12 bases between them. Per the germline V gene, CDR1 is SGHTA and CDR2 is FQGTGA. The CDR3 spells CASSSVGRDEQFF. DNA for the CDR3: TGTGCCAGCAGCTCGGTCGGTCGGGATGAGCAGTTCTTC. Supplemented by reference TRBV7-3 and TRBJ2-1, the full variable domain reads GAGVSQTPSNKVTEKGKYVELRCDPISGHTALYWYRQSLGQGPEFLIYFQGTGAADDSGLPNDRFFAVRPEGSVSTLKIQRTERGDSAVYLCASSSVGRDEQFFGPGTRLTVL.

The chain combines TRBV27 with TRBJ2-3, with unresolved D. Germline CDR1 MNHEY, CDR2 SMNVEV (reference sequence). V gave up 4 bases and J gave up 2 bases, with 7 bases separating them. The CDR3 is 13 amino acids. CDR3 sequence: CASSWSPTDTQYF. DNA of the CDR3: TGTGCCAGCAGTTGGTCCCCCACAGATACGCAGTATTTT.

The chain recombines TRBV7-9 with TRBJ2-7; D possibly uses TRBD1 or TRBD2 (5 bases each). The CDR3 is made up of 16 amino acids. With 2 bases removed from V and 1 base from J, the gap between germline ends came to 15 bases. Germline loops: CDR1 SEHNR, CDR2 FQNEAQ (reference sequence). In DNA, the CDR3 is TGTGCCAGCAGCTTACTGGCCGGGACGCAGTCCTACGAGCAGTACTTC. Translation: CASSLLAGTQSYEQYF.

CDR3 nucleotides: TGTGCCAGCAGTGTACTCTGGCAGGCCAACGGTCAGCCCCAGCATTTT. Its protein product is CASSVLWQANGQPQHF. This chain joins TRBV27 and TRBJ1-5; D is undetermined. Per the germline V gene, CDR1 is MNHEY and CDR2 is SMNVEV (reference sequence). V lost 5 bases and J lost 6, with 20 bases in between. The CDR3 spans 16 residues.

This clone was counted a few times. The chain is built from TRBV28 and TRBJ1-2, with D unclear. Between the trimmed V and J ends, which lost 3 bases and 5 bases, there was a span of 4 bases. The germline CDR1 and CDR2 sequences are MDHEN and SYDVKM. This CDR3 spans 11 amino acids. For the CDR3, the DNA is TGTGCCAGCAGTTTCATGTATGGCTACACCTTC. This translates into CASSFMYGYTF.

The chain couples TRBV20-1 to TRBJ2-7; D is undetermined. Germline CDR1 reads DFQATT; CDR2 reads SNEGSKA (reference sequence). This CDR3 comprises 10 residues. Between the trimmed V and J ends, which lost 0 bases and 11 bases, there was a span of 8 bases. The CDR3 nucleotides are TGCAGTGCTAGAGACACCCTTGAGTACTTC. It is translated as CSARDTLEYF.

V is TRBV5-4 and J is TRBJ2-3; 10 bases match TRBD2. This CDR3 is built from 19 residues. V was clipped by 3 bases and J by 2 bases; unmatched bases: 15. Germline V gives CDR1 SGHNT, CDR2 YYREEE (reference sequence). Here the CDR3 DNA reads TGTGCCAGCAGCTCACTGCCCCCAACTAGCGGGGTCTACACAGATACGCAGTATTTT. Translated: CASSSLPPTSGVYTDTQYF.

The rearrangement links TRBV6-5 to TRBJ1-1; 8 bases map to TRBD1. The CDR3 runs 14 residues. The J segment lost 3 bases and the V segment lost 5 bases, leaving 5 bases of the junction unmatched. The germline CDR1 and CDR2 sequences are MNHEY and SVGAGI. This chain's CDR3 is CASSGGQAYTEAFF. CDR3 nucleotides: TGTGCCAGCAGTGGGGGACAGGCATACACTGAAGCTTTCTTT.

The chain links TRBV7-9 to TRBJ1-1, with a possible D match to TRBD1 (5 bases). Per the germline V gene, CDR1 is SEHNR and CDR2 is FQNEAQ (reference sequence). This CDR3 region has 14 residues. V was cut by 4 bases and J by 3 bases, with 12 bases left in between. CDR3 residues: CASSSSQGYTEAFF. The CDR3 DNA reads TGTGCCAGCAGCTCGTCCCAGGGTTACACTGAAGCTTTCTTT.

The V call is TRBV7-9, the J call TRBJ2-1; 10 bases line up with TRBD2. Per germline, CDR1 SEHNR and CDR2 FQNEAQ (reference sequence). Trimming at V came to 2 bases and at J to 9 bases, leaving 7 bases not matched to a gene. CDR3 length: 15 amino acids. In DNA, the CDR3 is TGTGCCAGCAGCTTATGGTCTAGCGGGAGAGTTGAGCAGTTCTTC. Translated, it gives CASSLWSSGRVEQFF.

The sample holds one count of this clone. J is TRBJ1-1 and V is TRBV27; D gene uncertain. The CDR3 extends over 15 amino acids. V was pared by 4 bases and J by 4 bases, with 16 bases between. Per the germline V gene, CDR1 is MNHEY and CDR2 is SMNVEV (reference sequence). CDR3 nucleotides: TGTGCCAGCAGTTCCCTAATACAGAGCTCCACTGAAGCTTTCTTT. It translates to CASSSLIQSSTEAFF.

This chain joins TRBV2 and TRBJ1-5; no definite D call. Germline V CDR1 and CDR2: SNHLY, FYNNEI. Trimming removed 4 bases at V and 0 bases at J, with 7 bases between. This CDR3 has 14 residues. DNA for the CDR3: TGTGCCAGCAGTGTGTGGAATAGCAATCAGCCCCAGCATTTT. Residues: CASSVWNSNQPQHF. Looking up the rest from reference TRBV2 and TRBJ1-5 gives the full variable domain: EPEVTQTPSHQVTQMGQEVILRCVPISNHLYFYWYRQILGQKVEFLVSFYNNEISEKSEIFDDQFSVERPDGSNFTLKIRSTKLEDSAMYFCASSVWNSNQPQHFGDGTRLSIL.

This chain connects TRBV19 to TRBJ2-1; 7 bases match TRBD1. The V gene end was trimmed by 6 bases and the J gene end by 3 bases; junction bases not matched to a gene: 11. Germline V lookup: CDR1 LNHDA, CDR2 SQIVND (reference sequence). The CDR3 has 16 residues. This CDR3 is CASSPAWGQSYNEQFF. The CDR3 DNA follows: TGTGCCAGTAGCCCAGCCTGGGGACAGAGCTACAATGAGCAGTTCTTC.

Comment on this clone: Additional DNA sequences in this sample encode the identical CDR3. The rearrangement joins TRBV7-9 to TRBJ2-7, with D possibly being TRBD2 (5 bases). The CDR3 totals 14 residues. Germline V gives CDR1 SEHNR, CDR2 FQNEAQ (reference sequence). V shed 0 bases and J shed 3 bases, with 9 bases lying between them. The chain's CDR3 is CASSLAGVFYEQYF. CDR3 DNA: TGTGCCAGCAGCTTAGCGGGAGTGTTCTACGAGCAGTACTTC.

The chain recombines TRBV7-9 with TRBJ2-1; D is possibly TRBD2 (6 bases). V gave up 6 bases and J gave up 2 bases, with 20 bases separating them. Germline-derived CDR1 and CDR2 are SEHNR and FQNEAQ (reference sequence). The CDR3 is 17 amino acids. The CDR3 loop reads CASRPLLAVNPYNEQFF. Written as DNA, the CDR3 is TGTGCCAGCAGACCACTTTTAGCGGTTAACCCCTACAATGAGCAGTTCTTC.

V and J are TRBV4-1 and TRBJ2-5; perhaps TRBD1 as D (6 bases). The CDR3 is made up of 15 amino acids. Germline V gene lookup returns CDR1 MGHRA and CDR2 YSYEKL. V lost 0 bases and J 2 bases, leaving 10 bases between the germline ends. The CDR3 region is CASSQDRGVQETQYF. CDR3 bases: TGCGCCAGCAGCCAAGACAGGGGAGTTCAAGAGACCCAGTACTTC.

This clone was found many times. This sample includes further DNA sequences coding for the same CDR3. This chain links TRBV4-3 with TRBJ2-2; D unclear. CDR1 is LGHNA and CDR2 is YSLEER in the germline V gene. The CDR3 runs to 14 residues. V dropped 1 base and J dropped 2 bases, with 5 bases sitting between them. CDR3 sequence reads: CASSQGPNTGELFF. The CDR3 nucleotides are TGCGCCAGCAGCCAAGGGCCCAACACCGGGGAGCTGTTTTTT.

Concerning this clone: Within the sample, other DNA sequences also encode this same CDR3. V is TRBV30 and J is TRBJ2-7; the D gene is possibly TRBD2 (6 bases). The V and J ends lost 2 bases and 4 bases respectively, with 12 bases between them. The CDR3 is made up of 13 amino acids. The germline V gene has CDR1 GTSNPN and CDR2 SVGIG (reference sequence). In nucleotides, the CDR3 is TGTGCCTGGAGTACCGGGAGCGGTTACGAGCAGTACTTC. Encoded protein: CAWSTGSGYEQYF.